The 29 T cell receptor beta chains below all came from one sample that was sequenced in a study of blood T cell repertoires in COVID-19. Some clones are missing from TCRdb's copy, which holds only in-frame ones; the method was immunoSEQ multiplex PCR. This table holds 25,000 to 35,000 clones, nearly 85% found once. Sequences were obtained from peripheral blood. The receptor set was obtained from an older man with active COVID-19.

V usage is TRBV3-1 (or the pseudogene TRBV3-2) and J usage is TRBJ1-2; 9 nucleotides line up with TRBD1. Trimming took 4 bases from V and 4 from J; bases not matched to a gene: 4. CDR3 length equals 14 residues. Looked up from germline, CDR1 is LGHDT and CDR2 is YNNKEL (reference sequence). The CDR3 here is CASSRTGVGYGYTF. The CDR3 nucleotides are TGTGCCAGCAGCCGGACAGGGGTCGGCTATGGCTACACCTTC.

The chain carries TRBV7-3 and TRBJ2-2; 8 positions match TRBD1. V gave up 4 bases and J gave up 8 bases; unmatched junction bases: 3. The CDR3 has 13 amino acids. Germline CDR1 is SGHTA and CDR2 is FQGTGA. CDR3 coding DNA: TGTGCCAGCAGCTCCAGACAGGGGGGGGAGCTGTTTTTT. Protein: CASSSRQGGELFF.

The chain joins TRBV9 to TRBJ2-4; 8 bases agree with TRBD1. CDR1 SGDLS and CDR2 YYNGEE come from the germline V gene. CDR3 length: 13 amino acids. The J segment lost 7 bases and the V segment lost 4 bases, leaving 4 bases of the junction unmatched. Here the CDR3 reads CASSKQGENIQYF. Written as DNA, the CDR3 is TGTGCCAGCAGCAAACAGGGGGAGAACATTCAGTACTTC.

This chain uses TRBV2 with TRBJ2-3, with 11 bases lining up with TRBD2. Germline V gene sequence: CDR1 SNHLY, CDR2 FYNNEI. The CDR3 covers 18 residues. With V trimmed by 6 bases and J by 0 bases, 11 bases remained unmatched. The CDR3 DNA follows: TGTGCCAGCAGGTTAGGTACCGGGACTAGCGGAAGCACAGATACGCAGTATTTT. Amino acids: CASRLGTGTSGSTDTQYF. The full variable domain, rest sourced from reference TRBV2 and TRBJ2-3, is EPEVTQTPSHQVTQMGQEVILRCVPISNHLYFYWYRQILGQKVEFLVSFYNNEISEKSEIFDDQFSVERPDGSNFTLKIRSTKLEDSAMYFCASRLGTGTSGSTDTQYFGPGTRLTVL.

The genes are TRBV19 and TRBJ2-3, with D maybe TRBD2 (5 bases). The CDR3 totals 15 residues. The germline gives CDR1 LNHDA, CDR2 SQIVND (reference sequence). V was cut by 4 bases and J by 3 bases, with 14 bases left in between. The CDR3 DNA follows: TGTGCCAGTAGTAACCCCCGGCGGGTTACAGATACGCAGTATTTT. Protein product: CASSNPRRVTDTQYF.

The CDR3 region has the DNA TGTGCCAGCAGTGAAGGCCGGGGGGCAGACTACAATGAGCAGTTCTTC. Its protein product is CASSEGRGADYNEQFF. The chain links TRBV6-4 to TRBJ2-1; tentatively, D is TRBD2 (7 bases). CDR1 is MRHNA and CDR2 is SNTAGT in the germline V gene. The CDR3 contains 16 residues. The V end was cut by 3 bases, the J end by 3 bases, with 15 bases between.

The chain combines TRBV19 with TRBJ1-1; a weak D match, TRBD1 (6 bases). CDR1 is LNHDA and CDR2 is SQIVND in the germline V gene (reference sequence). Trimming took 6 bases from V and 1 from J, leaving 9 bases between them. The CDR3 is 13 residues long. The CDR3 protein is CASSLQGNTEAFF. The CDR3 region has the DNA TGTGCCAGTAGCCTACAGGGGAACACTGAAGCTTTCTTT.

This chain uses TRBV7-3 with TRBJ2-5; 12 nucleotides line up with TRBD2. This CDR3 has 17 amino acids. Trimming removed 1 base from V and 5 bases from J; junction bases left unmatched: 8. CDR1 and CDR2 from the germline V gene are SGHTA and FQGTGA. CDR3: CASSLRLAGGPWETQYF. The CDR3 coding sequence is TGTGCCAGCAGCTTAAGGCTAGCGGGGGGGCCTTGGGAGACCCAGTACTTC.

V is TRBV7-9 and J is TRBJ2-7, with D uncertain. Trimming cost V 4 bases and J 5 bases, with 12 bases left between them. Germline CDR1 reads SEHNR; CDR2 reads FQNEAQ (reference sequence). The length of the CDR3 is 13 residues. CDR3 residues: CASSSLRSNEQYF. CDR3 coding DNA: TGTGCCAGCAGCTCCCTTCGCAGTAACGAGCAGTACTTC.

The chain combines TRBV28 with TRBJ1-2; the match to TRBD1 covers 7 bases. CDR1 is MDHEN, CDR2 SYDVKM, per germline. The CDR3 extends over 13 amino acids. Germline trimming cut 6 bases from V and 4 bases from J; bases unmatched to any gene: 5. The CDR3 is CASRQGGGYGYTF. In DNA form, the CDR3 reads TGTGCCAGCAGGCAGGGGGGAGGCTATGGCTACACCTTC.

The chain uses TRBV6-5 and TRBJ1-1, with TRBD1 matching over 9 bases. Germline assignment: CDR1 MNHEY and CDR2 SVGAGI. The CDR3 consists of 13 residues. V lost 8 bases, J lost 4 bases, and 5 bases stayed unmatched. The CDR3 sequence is CASFGQGTTEAFF. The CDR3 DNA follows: TGTGCCAGCTTTGGACAGGGGACCACTGAAGCTTTCTTT.

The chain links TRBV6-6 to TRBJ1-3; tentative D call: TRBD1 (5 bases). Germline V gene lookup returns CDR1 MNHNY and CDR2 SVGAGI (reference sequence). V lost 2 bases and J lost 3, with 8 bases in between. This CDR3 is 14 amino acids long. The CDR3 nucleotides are TGTGCCAGCAGTTACGGGCAGGGTGGAAACACCATATATTTT. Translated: CASSYGQGGNTIYF.

CDR3 DNA: TGTGCCAGCAGTTTACAGGGGCGCGACGAGCAGTACTTC. This sequence encodes CASSLQGRDEQYF. The J gene is TRBJ2-7, the V gene TRBV28, with D perhaps TRBD1 (6 bases). The V end lost 2 bases, the J end lost 5 bases, and 10 bases lay between the germline ends. The CDR3 runs to 13 residues. The germline CDR1 and CDR2 sequences are MDHEN and SYDVKM.

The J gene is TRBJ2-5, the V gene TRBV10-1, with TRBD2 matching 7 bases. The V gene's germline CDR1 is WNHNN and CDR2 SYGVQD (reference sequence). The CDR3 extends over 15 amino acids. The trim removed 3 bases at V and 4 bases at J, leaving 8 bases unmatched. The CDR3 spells CASSESGPGGETQYF. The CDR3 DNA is TGCGCCAGCAGTGAATCAGGGCCGGGAGGAGAGACCCAGTACTTC.

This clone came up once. The CDR3: CSVVGTSGRETQYF. The CDR3 nucleotides are TGCAGCGTTGTCGGGACTAGCGGGAGGGAGACCCAGTACTTC. The rearrangement links TRBV29-1 to TRBJ2-5; 15 bases are shared with TRBD2. The CDR3 totals 14 residues. Per the germline V gene, CDR1 is SQVTM and CDR2 is ANQGSEA. V shed 4 bases, J shed 5 bases, and the junction held 2 bases outside the gene matches. Full variable domain (outside the CDR3, taken from reference TRBV29-1 and TRBJ2-5): SAVISQKPSRDICQRGTSLTIQCQVDSQVTMMFWYRQQPGQSLTLIATANQGSEATYESGFVIDKFPISRPNLTFSTLTVSNMSPEDSSIYLCSVVGTSGRETQYFGPGTRLLVL.

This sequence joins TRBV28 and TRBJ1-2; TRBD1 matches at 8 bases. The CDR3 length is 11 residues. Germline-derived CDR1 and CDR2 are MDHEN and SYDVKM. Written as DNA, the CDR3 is TGTGCGCACAGGGGGGACTATGGCTACACCTTC. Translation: CAHRGDYGYTF.

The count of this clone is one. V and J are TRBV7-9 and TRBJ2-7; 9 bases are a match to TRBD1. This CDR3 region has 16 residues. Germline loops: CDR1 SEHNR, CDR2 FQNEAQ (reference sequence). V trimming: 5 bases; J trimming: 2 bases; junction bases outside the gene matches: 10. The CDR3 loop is CASSPKGGDRAYEQYF. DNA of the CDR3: TGTGCCAGCAGCCCTAAGGGGGGGGACAGGGCCTACGAGCAGTACTTC.

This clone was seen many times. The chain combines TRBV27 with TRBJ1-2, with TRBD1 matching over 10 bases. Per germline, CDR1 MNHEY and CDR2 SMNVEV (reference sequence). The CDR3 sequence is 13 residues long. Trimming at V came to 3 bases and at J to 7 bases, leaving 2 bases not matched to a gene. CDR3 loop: CASSLTGGSGYTF. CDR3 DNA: TGTGCCAGCAGTTTGACAGGGGGCTCTGGCTACACCTTC.

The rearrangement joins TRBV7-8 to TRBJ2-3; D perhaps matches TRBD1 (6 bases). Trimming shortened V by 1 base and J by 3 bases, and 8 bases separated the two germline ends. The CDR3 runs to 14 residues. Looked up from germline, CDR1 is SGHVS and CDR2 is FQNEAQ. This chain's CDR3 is CASSLEGTTDTQYF. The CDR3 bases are TGTGCCAGCAGCTTAGAAGGGACAACAGATACGCAGTATTTT.

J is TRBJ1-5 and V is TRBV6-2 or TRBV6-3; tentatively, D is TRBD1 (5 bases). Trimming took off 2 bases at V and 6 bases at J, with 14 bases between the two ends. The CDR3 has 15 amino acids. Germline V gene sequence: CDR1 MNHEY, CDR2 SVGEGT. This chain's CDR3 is CASSYGAQGGQPQHF. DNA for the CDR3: TGTGCCAGCAGTTACGGCGCTCAGGGCGGTCAGCCCCAGCATTTT.

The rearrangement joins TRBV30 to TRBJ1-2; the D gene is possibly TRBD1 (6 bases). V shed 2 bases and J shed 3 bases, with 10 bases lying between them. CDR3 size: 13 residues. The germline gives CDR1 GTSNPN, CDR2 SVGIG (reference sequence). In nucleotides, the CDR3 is TGTGCCTGGAGTCAACAGGGCGACTATGGCTACACCTTC. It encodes CAWSQQGDYGYTF.

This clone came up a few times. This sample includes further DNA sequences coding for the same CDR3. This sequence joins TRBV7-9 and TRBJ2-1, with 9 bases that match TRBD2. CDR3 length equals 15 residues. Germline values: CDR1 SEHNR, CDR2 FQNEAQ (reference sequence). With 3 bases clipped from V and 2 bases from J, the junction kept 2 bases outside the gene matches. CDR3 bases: TGTGCCAGCAGCTTCAGCGGGGGGACCTACAATGAGCAGTTCTTC. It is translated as CASSFSGGTYNEQFF.

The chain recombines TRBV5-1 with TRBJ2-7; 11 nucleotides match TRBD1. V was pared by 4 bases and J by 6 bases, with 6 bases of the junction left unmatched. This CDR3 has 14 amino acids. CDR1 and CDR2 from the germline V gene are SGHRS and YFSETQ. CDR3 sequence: CASSQDRGLGEQYF. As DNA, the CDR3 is TGCGCCAGCAGCCAGGACAGGGGGCTAGGCGAGCAGTACTTC.

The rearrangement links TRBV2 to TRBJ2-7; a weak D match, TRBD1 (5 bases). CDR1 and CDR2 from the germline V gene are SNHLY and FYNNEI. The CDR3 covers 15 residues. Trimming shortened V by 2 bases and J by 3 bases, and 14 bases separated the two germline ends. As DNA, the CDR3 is TGTGCCAGCAGTGAAATAGGACACGTGGGCTACGAGCAGTACTTC. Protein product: CASSEIGHVGYEQYF.

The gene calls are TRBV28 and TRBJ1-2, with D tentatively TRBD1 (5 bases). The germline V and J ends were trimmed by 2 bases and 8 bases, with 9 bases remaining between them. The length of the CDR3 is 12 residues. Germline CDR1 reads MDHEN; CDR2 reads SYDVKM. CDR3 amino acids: CASSLLTAGYTF. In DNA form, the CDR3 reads TGTGCCAGCAGTTTACTGACAGCCGGCTACACCTTC.

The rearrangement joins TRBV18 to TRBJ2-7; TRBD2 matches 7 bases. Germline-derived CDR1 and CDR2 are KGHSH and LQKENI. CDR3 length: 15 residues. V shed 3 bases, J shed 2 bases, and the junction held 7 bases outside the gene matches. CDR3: CASSPLTGGAYEQYF. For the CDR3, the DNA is TGTGCCAGCTCACCCCTCACTGGGGGGGCCTACGAGCAGTACTTC. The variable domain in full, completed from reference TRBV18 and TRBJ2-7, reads NAGVMQNPRHLVRRRGQEARLRCSPMKGHSHVYWYRQLPEEGLKFMVYLQKENIIDESGMPKERFSAEFPKEGPSILRIQQVVRGDSAAYFCASSPLTGGAYEQYFGPGTRLTVT.

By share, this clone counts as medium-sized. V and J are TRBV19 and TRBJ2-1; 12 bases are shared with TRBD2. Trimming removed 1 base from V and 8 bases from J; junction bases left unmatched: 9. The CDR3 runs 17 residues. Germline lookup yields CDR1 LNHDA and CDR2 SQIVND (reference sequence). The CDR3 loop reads CASSIASGGALVDEQFF. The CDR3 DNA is TGTGCCAGTAGTATAGCTAGCGGGGGGGCACTAGTCGATGAGCAGTTCTTC.

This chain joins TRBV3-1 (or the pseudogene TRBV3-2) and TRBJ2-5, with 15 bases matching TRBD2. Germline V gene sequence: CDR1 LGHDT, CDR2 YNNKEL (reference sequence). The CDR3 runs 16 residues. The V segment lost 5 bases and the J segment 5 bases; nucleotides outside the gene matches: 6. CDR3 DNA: TGTGCCAGCAGCTTCGGACTAGCGGGGGGGCCTGAGACCCAGTACTTC. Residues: CASSFGLAGGPETQYF.

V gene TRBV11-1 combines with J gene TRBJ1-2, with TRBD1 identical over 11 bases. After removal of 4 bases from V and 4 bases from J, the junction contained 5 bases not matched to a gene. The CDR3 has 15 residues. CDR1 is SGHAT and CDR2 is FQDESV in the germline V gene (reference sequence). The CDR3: CASSSGQGELYGYTF. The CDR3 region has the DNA TGTGCCAGCAGCTCGGGACAGGGGGAGCTCTATGGCTACACCTTC.